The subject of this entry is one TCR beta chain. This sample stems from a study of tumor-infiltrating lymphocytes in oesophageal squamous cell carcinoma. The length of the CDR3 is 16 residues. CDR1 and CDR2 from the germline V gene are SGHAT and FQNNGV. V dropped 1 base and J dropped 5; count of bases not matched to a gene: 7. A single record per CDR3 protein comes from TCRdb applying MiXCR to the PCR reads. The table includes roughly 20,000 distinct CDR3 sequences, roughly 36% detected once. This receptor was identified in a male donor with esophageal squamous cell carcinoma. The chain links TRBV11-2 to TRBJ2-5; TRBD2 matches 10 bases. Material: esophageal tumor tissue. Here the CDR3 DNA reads TGTGCCAGCAGCTTAGGAGTAGCGGGAGGTTGGGAGACCCAGTACTTC. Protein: CASSLGVAGGWETQYF.